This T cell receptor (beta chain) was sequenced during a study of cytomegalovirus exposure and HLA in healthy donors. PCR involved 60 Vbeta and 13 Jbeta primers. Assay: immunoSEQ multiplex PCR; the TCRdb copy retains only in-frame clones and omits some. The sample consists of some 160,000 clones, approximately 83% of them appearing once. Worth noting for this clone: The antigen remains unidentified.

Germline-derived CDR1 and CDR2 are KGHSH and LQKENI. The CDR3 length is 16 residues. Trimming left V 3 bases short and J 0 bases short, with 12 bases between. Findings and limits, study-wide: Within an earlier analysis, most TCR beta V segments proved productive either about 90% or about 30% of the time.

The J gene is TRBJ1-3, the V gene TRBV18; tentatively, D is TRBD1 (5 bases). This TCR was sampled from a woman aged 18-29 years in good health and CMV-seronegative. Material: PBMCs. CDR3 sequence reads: CASSPGLLFSGNTIYF. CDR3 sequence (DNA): TGTGCCAGCTCACCGGGACTTCTCTTCTCTGGAAACACCATATATTTT.